This TCR beta chain stems from a study of blood T cell repertoires in COVID-19. TCRdb's copy holds only in-frame clones and misses some; the assay was immunoSEQ multiplex PCR. This sample has fewer than 350,000 clones, with about nine tenths found just once. The CDR3 contains 13 residues. Trimming removed 4 bases from V and 7 bases from J; junction bases left unmatched: 5. The germline gives CDR1 SGHRS, CDR2 YFSETQ. The receptor's source is a woman between 35 and 50 years old who had recovered from COVID-19. Sequencing was carried out using PBMCs or T cells enriched from blood (not recorded which). The chain links TRBV5-1 to TRBJ1-2; TRBD1 aligns across 9 bases. The CDR3 coding sequence is TGCGCCAGCAGCGCCACAGGGGGCCGTGGCTACACCTTC. Protein product: CASSATGGRGYTF. The full variable domain, completed using reference TRBV5-1 and TRBJ1-2, is KAGVTQTPRYLIKTRGQQVTLSCSPISGHRSVSWYQQTPGQGLQFLFEYFSETQRNKGNFPGRFSGRQFSNSRSEMNVSTLELGDSALYLCASSATGGRGYTFGSGTRLTVV.